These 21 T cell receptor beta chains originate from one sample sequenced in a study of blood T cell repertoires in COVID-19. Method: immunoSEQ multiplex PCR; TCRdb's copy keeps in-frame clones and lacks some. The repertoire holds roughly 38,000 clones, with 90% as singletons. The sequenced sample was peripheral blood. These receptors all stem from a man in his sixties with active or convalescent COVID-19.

The CDR3 DNA reads as TGTGCCATCAGCGGGACTAGCGGGGGCGCTGGGCAGTACTTC. It is translated as CAISGTSGGAGQYF. J is TRBJ2-7 and V is TRBV10-3; 14 nucleotides line up with TRBD2. The CDR3 runs 14 residues. V trimming: 6 bases; J trimming: 9 bases; junction bases outside the gene matches: 7. Germline CDR1 ENHRY, CDR2 SYGVKD.

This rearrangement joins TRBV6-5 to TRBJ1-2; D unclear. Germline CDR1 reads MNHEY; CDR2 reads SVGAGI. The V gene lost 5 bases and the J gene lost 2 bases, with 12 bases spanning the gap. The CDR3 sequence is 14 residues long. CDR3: CASSQQDGNYGYTF. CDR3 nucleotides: TGTGCCAGCAGTCAACAAGACGGGAACTATGGCTACACCTTC.

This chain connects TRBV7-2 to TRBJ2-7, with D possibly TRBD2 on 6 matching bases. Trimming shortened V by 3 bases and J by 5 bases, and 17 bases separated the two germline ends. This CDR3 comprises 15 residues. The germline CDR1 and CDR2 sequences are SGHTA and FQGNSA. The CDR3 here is CASSFATSGPNEQYF. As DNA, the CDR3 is TGTGCCAGCAGCTTTGCCACGAGCGGGCCTAACGAGCAGTACTTC.

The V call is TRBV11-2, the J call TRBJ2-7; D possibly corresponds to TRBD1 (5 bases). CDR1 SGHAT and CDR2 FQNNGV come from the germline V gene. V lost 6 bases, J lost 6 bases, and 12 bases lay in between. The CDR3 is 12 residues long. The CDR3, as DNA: TGTGCCAGCAGGACCGTAAGGGGCGAGCAGTACTTC. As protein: CASRTVRGEQYF.

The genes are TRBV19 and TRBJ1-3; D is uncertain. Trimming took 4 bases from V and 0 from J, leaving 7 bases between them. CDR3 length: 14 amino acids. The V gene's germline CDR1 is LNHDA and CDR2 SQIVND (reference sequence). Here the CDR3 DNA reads TGTGCCAGTAGTACCGGGAACTCTGGAAACACCATATATTTT. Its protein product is CASSTGNSGNTIYF.

The CDR3 loop reads CASSPGQGLSNQPQHF. The CDR3 DNA is TGTGCCAGCAGCCCCGGACAGGGGTTAAGCAATCAGCCCCAGCATTTT. The chain combines TRBV9 with TRBJ1-5; TRBD1 aligns across 9 bases. From germline, CDR1 is SGDLS and CDR2 YYNGEE. V was pared by 4 bases and J by 1 base, with 6 bases of the junction left unmatched. The CDR3 extends over 16 amino acids.

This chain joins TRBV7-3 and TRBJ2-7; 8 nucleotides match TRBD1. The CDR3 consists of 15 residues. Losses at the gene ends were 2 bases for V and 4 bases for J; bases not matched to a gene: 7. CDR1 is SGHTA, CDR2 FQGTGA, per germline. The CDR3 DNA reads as TGTGCCAGCAGCTTAGGACAGGGATTATCTTACGAGCAGTACTTC. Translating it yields CASSLGQGLSYEQYF.

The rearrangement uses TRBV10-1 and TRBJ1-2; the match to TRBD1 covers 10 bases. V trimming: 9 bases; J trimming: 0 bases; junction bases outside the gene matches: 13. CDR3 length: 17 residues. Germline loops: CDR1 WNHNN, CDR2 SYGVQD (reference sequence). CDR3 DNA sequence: TGCGCCAGTTCCCGGGACAGGGGCCCTATCACTAACTATGGCTACACCTTC. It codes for CASSRDRGPITNYGYTF.

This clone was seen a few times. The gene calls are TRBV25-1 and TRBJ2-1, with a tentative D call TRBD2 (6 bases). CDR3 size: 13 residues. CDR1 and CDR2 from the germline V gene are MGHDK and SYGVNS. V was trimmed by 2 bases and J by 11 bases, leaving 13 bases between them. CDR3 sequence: CASSEGSGLQQFF. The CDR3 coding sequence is TGTGCCAGCAGTGAAGGGTCCGGACTACAGCAGTTCTTC.

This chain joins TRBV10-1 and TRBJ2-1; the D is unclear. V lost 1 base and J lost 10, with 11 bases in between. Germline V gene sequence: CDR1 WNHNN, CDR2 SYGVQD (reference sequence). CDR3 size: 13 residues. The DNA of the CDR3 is TGCGCCAGCAGTGAGTTTCGGGTTGGGGAGCAGTTCTTC. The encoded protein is CASSEFRVGEQFF.

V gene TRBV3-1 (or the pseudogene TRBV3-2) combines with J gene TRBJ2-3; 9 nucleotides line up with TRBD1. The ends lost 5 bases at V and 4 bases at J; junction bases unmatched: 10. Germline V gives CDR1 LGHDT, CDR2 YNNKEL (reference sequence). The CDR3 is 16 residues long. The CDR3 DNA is TGTGCCAGCAGCGCTAGACAGGGGGTATCGTCAGATACGCAGTATTTT. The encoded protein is CASSARQGVSSDTQYF.

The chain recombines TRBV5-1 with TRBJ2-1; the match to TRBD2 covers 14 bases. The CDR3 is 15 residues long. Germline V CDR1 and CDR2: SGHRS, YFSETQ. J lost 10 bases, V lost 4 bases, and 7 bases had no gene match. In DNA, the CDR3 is TGCGCCAGCAGCCCGGGACTAGCGGGAGTATGGGAGCAGTTCTTC. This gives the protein CASSPGLAGVWEQFF.

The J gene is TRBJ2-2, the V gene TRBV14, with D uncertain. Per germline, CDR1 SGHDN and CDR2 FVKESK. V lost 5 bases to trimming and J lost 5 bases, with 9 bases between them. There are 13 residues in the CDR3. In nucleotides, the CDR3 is TGTGCCAGCAGCAAACAGTTGACCGGGGAGCTGTTTTTT. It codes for CASSKQLTGELFF.

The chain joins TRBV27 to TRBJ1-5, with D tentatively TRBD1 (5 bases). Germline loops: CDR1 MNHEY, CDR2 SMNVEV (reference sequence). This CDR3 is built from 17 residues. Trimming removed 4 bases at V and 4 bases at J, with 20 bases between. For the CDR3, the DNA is TGTGCCAGCAGTTCACCGGCTAGGTCAGGGCCTAATCAGCCCCAGCATTTT. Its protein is CASSSPARSGPNQPQHF.

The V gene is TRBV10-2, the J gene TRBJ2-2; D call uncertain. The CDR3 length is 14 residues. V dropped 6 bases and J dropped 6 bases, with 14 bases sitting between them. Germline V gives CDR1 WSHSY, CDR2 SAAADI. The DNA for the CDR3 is TGCGCCAGCAGCGAGAACCGGGTTTCCGGGGAGCTGTTTTTT. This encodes CASSENRVSGELFF.

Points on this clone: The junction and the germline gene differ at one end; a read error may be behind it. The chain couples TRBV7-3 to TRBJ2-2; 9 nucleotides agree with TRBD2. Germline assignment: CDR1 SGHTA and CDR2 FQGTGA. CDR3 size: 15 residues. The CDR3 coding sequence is TGTGCCAGCAGCCTAACCGGGACTAGCCCCGGGGAGCTGTTTTTT. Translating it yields CASSLTGTSPGELFF.

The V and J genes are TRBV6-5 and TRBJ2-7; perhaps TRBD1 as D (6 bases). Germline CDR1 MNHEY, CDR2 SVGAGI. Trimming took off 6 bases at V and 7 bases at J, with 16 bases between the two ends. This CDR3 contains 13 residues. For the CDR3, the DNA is TGTGCCAGCAGGGACAGACCAAAACTGGAGCAGTACTTC. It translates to CASRDRPKLEQYF.

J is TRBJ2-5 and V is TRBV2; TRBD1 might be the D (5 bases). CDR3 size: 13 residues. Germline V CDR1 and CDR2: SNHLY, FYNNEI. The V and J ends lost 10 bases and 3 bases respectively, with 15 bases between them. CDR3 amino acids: CATQGNREETQYF. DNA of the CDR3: TGTGCCACCCAGGGTAACCGGGAAGAGACCCAGTACTTC. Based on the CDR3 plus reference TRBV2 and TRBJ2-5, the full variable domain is EPEVTQTPSHQVTQMGQEVILRCVPISNHLYFYWYRQILGQKVEFLVSFYNNEISEKSEIFDDQFSVERPDGSNFTLKIRSTKLEDSAMYFCATQGNREETQYFGPGTRLLVL.

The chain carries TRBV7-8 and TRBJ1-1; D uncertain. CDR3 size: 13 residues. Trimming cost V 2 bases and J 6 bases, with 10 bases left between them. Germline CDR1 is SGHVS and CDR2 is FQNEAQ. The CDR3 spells CASSLFLGAEAFF. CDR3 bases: TGTGCCAGCAGCTTATTTCTGGGCGCTGAAGCTTTCTTT.

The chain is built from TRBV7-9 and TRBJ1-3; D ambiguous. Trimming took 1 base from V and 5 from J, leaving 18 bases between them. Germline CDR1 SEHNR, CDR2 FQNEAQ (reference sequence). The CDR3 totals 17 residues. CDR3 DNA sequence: TGTGCCAGCAGCTTAGGAGGGATGTCGGGTCCCCGAAACACCATATATTTT. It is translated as CASSLGGMSGPRNTIYF.

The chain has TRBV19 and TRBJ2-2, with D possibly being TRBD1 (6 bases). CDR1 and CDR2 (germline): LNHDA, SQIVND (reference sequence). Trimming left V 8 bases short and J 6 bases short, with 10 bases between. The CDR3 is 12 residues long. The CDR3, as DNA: TGTGCCAGTGCTAGGGGGTCCGGGGAGCTGTTTTTT. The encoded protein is CASARGSGELFF.